This T cell receptor beta chain came from a study of blood T cell repertoires in COVID-19 (TCRdb year 2020). At the level of the whole study: Samples from collaborators originated in the United States, Italy and Spain and spanned both the acute and convalescent phases of COVID-19. The prospective study material was composed of cDNA or gDNA derived from T cells, B-cell-depleted T cells, or PBMCs. Subjects who had been exposed to COVID-19, were actively infected with it, or had recovered from it provided the deeply sampled blood TCRbeta repertoires that made up the dataset. A freely available public database, intended as a resource for researchers studying the immune response to SARS-CoV-2, is where the repertoires were released. Samples were obtained from the ongoing ImmuneRACE study (first 160 participants) and from about 1,300 subjects provided by 6 global collaborators. A de-identified subject ID, COVID-19 status, age in years and sex were almost always included in the sample metadata. Where available, HLA class I and class II types were taken from metadata supplied by the sample provider and were not determined by assay-based typing. Broader findings and caveats from the paper: The amount of clinical and demographic metadata varied by source and participant and was provided uncurated.

Collaborating institutions collected whole blood in K2EDTA tubes following their own protocols. For TCRbeta analysis, collaborator samples were shipped as frozen whole blood, as isolated PBMCs, or as DNA extracted from either sample type. Details on this clone: Its antigen is unknown. Base qualities were left out, and no much larger clone turns up one base away.

The germline ends are 15 bases apart after V is trimmed by 6 bases and J by 4 bases. CDR3 length: 14 amino acids, cysteine to phenylalanine. Only the CDR3 region is kept as DNA, spanning 42 bases read in frame from base 1. The CDR1 and CDR2 encoded by the germline V gene are SGHRS and YFSETQ. TCRbeta CDR3 regions were amplified from genomic DNA using the immunoSEQ Assay, a bias-controlled multiplex PCR. Per the authors' processing: The number of nucleated cells in each sample was estimated from the amplification of reference gene primers within the assay. To quantify the absolute abundance of each unique TCRbeta CDR3 rearrangement, sequence reads were collapsed and filtered. For each sample, productive Simpson clonality was calculated as the square root of Simpson's diversity index over productive rearrangements. TCRdb re-hosts the immuneACCESS table, in-frame sequences only. Its copies lack some clones; in the studies checked, an unresolved V gene accounts for under half of them, and the cause for the rest is not known. The V and J calls and clone size are taken from that table; D and trimming were inferred from the DNA. Across this sample there are fewer than 200,000 clones, with roughly 85% seen only once. The top ten clones comprise 3.3% of the sample.

The V and J segments used are TRBV5-1 and TRBJ2-3; perhaps TRBD1 is the D gene, with 5 bases matching. The receptor was derived from a human donor with acute or convalescent COVID-19. The donor label of this sample is uncertain. Material for sequencing was peripheral blood. The CDR3 reads CASKTLQGSDTQYF. The nucleotide sequence reads as follows: TGCGCCAGCAAAACCTTGCAGGGCTCAGATACGCAGTATTTT.